Below, 26 T cell receptor beta chains from the same sample are listed, as sequenced in a study of OX40 agonist ivuxolimab in advanced cancers. Clones were sequenced by immunoSEQ multiplex PCR, and TCRdb holds only the in-frame ones, with some missing. The data show 30,000 to 45,000 clones, around two thirds seen once. Material: CD4+ or CD8+ T cells sorted from blood, obtained in a trial of the OX40 agonist ivuxolimab. These receptors were collected from an adult with an advanced solid tumor such as melanoma, head and neck, liver or kidney cancer.

This rearrangement joins TRBV25-1 to TRBJ1-2; the D is unclear. The ends were cut back, 2 bases at V and 8 bases at J, with 9 bases in the middle. Germline CDR1 reads MGHDK; CDR2 reads SYGVNS. The CDR3 contains 12 residues. For the CDR3, the DNA is TGTGCCAGCAGTGAAAGACTTTGGGGCTACACCTTC. Its protein product is CASSERLWGYTF.

This clone was counted between two and nine times. The V and J genes are TRBV4-1 and TRBJ1-5; D remains ambiguous. There are 17 residues in the CDR3. Germline CDR1 MGHRA, CDR2 YSYEKL. Trimming cost V 1 base and J 6 bases, with 19 bases left between them. CDR3 region: CASSQVDLLVYSQPQHF. The DNA for the CDR3 is TGCGCCAGCAGCCAAGTGGACCTTTTAGTCTACAGTCAGCCCCAGCATTTT.

There are a few counts of this clone. The V call is TRBV29-1, the J call TRBJ1-5, with 9 bases fitting TRBD1. Germline loops: CDR1 SQVTM, CDR2 ANQGSEA. The CDR3 contains 14 residues. V was pared by 5 bases and J by 2 bases, with 4 bases of the junction left unmatched. Written as DNA, the CDR3 is TGCAGCGTTAAAACAGGGGGCGGCAATCAGCCCCAGCATTTT. Its protein product is CSVKTGGGNQPQHF.

This clone was counted only a few times. This chain joins TRBV6-5 and TRBJ2-1; D is ambiguous. The V end was cut by 0 bases, the J end by 2 bases, with 8 bases between. Germline assignment: CDR1 MNHEY and CDR2 SVGAGI. The CDR3 contains 15 residues. The CDR3 DNA reads as TGTGCCAGCAGTTACTCGAGCACTCCCTACAATGAGCAGTTCTTC. It specifies CASSYSSTPYNEQFF.

V gene TRBV10-3 combines with J gene TRBJ1-1; 10 bases are shared with TRBD1. V shed 6 bases, J shed 1 base, and the junction held 2 bases outside the gene matches. Germline V gene lookup returns CDR1 ENHRY and CDR2 SYGVKD. The CDR3 is 14 amino acids. The CDR3 DNA is TGTGCCATCAGCCGGACAGGGGGGAACACTGAAGCTTTCTTT. This translates into CAISRTGGNTEAFF.

The rearrangement uses TRBV5-4 and TRBJ2-5, with 11 bases lining up with TRBD2. The CDR3 contains 15 residues. The V gene's germline CDR1 is SGHNT and CDR2 YYREEE (reference sequence). V lost 6 bases to trimming and J lost 3 bases; unmatched junction nucleotides: 7. CDR3 in amino acids: CASKYGLAGEETQYF. The CDR3 DNA reads TGTGCCAGCAAGTACGGACTAGCGGGTGAAGAGACCCAGTACTTC.

DNA of the CDR3: TGTGCCAGCAGCCTAGTCGAGGGGGCTGAAGCTTTCTTT. It yields the protein CASSLVEGAEAFF. The rearrangement joins TRBV14 to TRBJ1-1; D may be TRBD1 (6 bases). Trimming removed 4 bases from V and 6 bases from J, with 12 bases in between. Germline CDR1 and CDR2: SGHDN and FVKESK. CDR3 size: 13 residues.

The genes are TRBV30 and TRBJ2-2; D remains ambiguous. CDR1 is GTSNPN and CDR2 is SVGIG in the germline V gene (reference sequence). Between the trimmed V and J ends, which lost 0 bases and 5 bases, there was a span of 7 bases. CDR3 length equals 13 residues. Written as DNA, the CDR3 is TGTGCCTGGAGTGTCCGGGTAACCGGGGAGCTGTTTTTT. It encodes CAWSVRVTGELFF.

This sequence joins TRBV30 and TRBJ2-1; no clear D. The CDR3 has 10 amino acids. V lost 5 bases to trimming and J lost 7 bases, with 6 bases between them. Germline V gene sequence: CDR1 GTSNPN, CDR2 SVGIG (reference sequence). The CDR3 DNA reads TGTGCCTGGGCAGCTAATGAGCAGTTCTTC. It encodes CAWAANEQFF.

The CDR3 protein is CASSPRDYNSNEQFF. The CDR3 DNA sequence: TGCGCCAGCAGCCCTCGGGACTACAATAGTAATGAGCAGTTCTTC. The chain uses TRBV4-1 and TRBJ2-1; 7 bases agree with TRBD2. Germline V gives CDR1 MGHRA, CDR2 YSYEKL. V dropped 4 bases and J dropped 7; count of bases not matched to a gene: 10. This CDR3 is built from 15 residues.

This chain links TRBV18 with TRBJ1-1; no clear D gene. Germline CDR1 KGHSH, CDR2 LQKENI. V gave up 0 bases and J gave up 3 bases, with 5 bases separating them. CDR3 length: 13 residues. The CDR3 bases are TGTGCCAGCTCACCACCAAGGGACACTGAAGCTTTCTTT. Its translation is CASSPPRDTEAFF.

This rearrangement joins TRBV9 to TRBJ2-6; weak D call: TRBD1 (5 bases). Germline CDR1 and CDR2: SGDLS and YYNGEE. Trimming took off 3 bases at V and 0 bases at J, with 22 bases between the two ends. The CDR3 consists of 20 residues. The DNA for the CDR3 is TGTGCCAGCAGCGATAAGTCCAGGGTTCCCGGAAGCTCTGGGGCCAACGTCCTGACTTTC. Amino acid sequence: CASSDKSRVPGSSGANVLTF.

V usage is TRBV6-6 and J usage is TRBJ2-7; weak D call: TRBD1 (5 bases). V was cut by 7 bases and J by 3 bases, with 7 bases left in between. Germline values: CDR1 MNHNY, CDR2 SVGAGI (reference sequence). The CDR3 extends over 11 amino acids. DNA for the CDR3: TGTGCCAGCACGCAGGGCTACGAGCAGTACGTC. As protein: CASTQGYEQYV.

The chain links TRBV5-1 to TRBJ2-1; 7 bases are shared with TRBD2. The CDR3 is made up of 16 amino acids. J lost 9 bases, V lost 4 bases, and 16 bases had no gene match. Germline values: CDR1 SGHRS, CDR2 YFSETQ. The CDR3 protein is CASSPVPAGVGPEQFF. In nucleotides, the CDR3 is TGCGCCAGCAGCCCCGTCCCCGCGGGGGTTGGTCCTGAGCAGTTCTTC. The full variable domain, in which reference TRBV5-1 and TRBJ2-1 provide the parts outside the CDR3, is KAGVTQTPRYLIKTRGQQVTLSCSPISGHRSVSWYQQTPGQGLQFLFEYFSETQRNKGNFPGRFSGRQFSNSRSEMNVSTLELGDSALYLCASSPVPAGVGPEQFFGPGTRLTVL.

This chain links TRBV29-1 with TRBJ2-3; 9 bases fit TRBD2. Germline V gene lookup returns CDR1 SQVTM and CDR2 ANQGSEA. The CDR3 runs to 16 residues. V gave up 7 bases and J gave up 5 bases; unmatched junction bases: 16. The CDR3 region is CSARPISGGHGDTQYF. CDR3 DNA: TGCAGCGCCCGTCCCATTAGCGGGGGCCATGGAGATACGCAGTATTTT.

This clone was counted once. The gene calls are TRBV15 and TRBJ1-2, with TRBD1 as a possible D gene (5 bases). Germline assignment: CDR1 LNHNV and CDR2 YYDKDF (reference sequence). Trimming took 1 base from V and 6 from J, leaving 9 bases between them. The CDR3 runs to 13 residues. This CDR3 reads CATSRVDNHGYTF. Here the CDR3 DNA reads TGTGCCACCAGCAGAGTGGACAACCATGGCTACACCTTC.

This chain uses TRBV25-1 with TRBJ1-6; D unresolved. The CDR3 consists of 14 residues. Germline V gene lookup returns CDR1 MGHDK and CDR2 SYGVNS. V gave up 6 bases and J gave up 7 bases, with 13 bases separating them. The CDR3 here is CASRAFGGNSPLHF. CDR3 coding DNA: TGTGCCAGCAGGGCTTTTGGCGGAAATTCACCCCTCCACTTT.

The V and J genes are TRBV29-1 and TRBJ1-4; D not certain. This CDR3 spans 15 amino acids. Looked up from germline, CDR1 is SQVTM and CDR2 is ANQGSEA. The V end was cut by 7 bases, the J end by 0 bases, with 15 bases between. CDR3 residues: CSGRVSGATNEKLFF. CDR3 DNA sequence: TGCAGCGGCCGGGTGTCGGGCGCAACTAATGAAAAACTGTTTTTT.

V is TRBV9 and J is TRBJ1-6; unclear D gene. CDR3 length equals 15 residues. Germline CDR1 reads SGDLS; CDR2 reads YYNGEE. V lost 2 bases and J 4 bases, leaving 10 bases between the germline ends. The CDR3 loop is CASSVEGTYNSPLHF. The CDR3 DNA is TGTGCCAGCAGCGTGGAAGGTACTTATAATTCACCCCTCCACTTT.

This chain uses TRBV21-1 with TRBJ1-2; the table's D gene call, TRBD1, was not cross checked with the DNA. TRBV21-1 is a known pseudogene. The length of the CDR3 is 19 residues. This chain's CDR3 is CASSERKGPRPRRYDGYTF. For the CDR3, the DNA is TGTGCCAGCAGCGAAAGGAAGGGGCCAAGGCCCCGCCGCTATGATGGCTACACCTTC.

The genes are TRBV5-6 and TRBJ2-7; D remains unclear. Germline V gene sequence: CDR1 SGHDT, CDR2 YYEEEE. This CDR3 region has 15 residues. The V and J ends lost 0 bases and 6 bases respectively, with 16 bases between them. CDR3 loop: CASSLAGQFMREQYV. CDR3 in DNA: TGTGCCAGCAGCTTGGCCGGGCAGTTTATGCGCGAGCAGTACGTC.

This rearrangement joins TRBV19 to TRBJ1-5, with D uncertain. CDR1 and CDR2 (germline): LNHDA, SQIVND (reference sequence). V lost 5 bases to trimming and J lost 6 bases, with 17 bases between them. This CDR3 has 15 residues. The chain's CDR3 is CASSSATLPGQPQHF. DNA of the CDR3: TGTGCCAGTAGTTCCGCAACTCTCCCGGGTCAGCCCCAGCATTTT.

The V and J genes are TRBV2 and TRBJ2-5; D remains ambiguous. The CDR3 sequence is 14 residues long. V lost 7 bases and J 5 bases, leaving 17 bases between the germline ends. The V gene's germline CDR1 is SNHLY and CDR2 FYNNEI. Here the CDR3 reads CASTKGTPPETQYF. CDR3 bases: TGTGCCAGCACGAAGGGTACTCCCCCGGAGACCCAGTACTTC.

The V call is TRBV5-5, the J call TRBJ1-6; 11 positions match TRBD1. Germline CDR1 and CDR2: SGHKS and YYEKEE (reference sequence). The CDR3 runs to 15 residues. After removal of 4 bases from V and 9 bases from J, the junction contained 6 bases not matched to a gene. The CDR3 is CASSRGQGDVSPLHF. DNA for the CDR3: TGTGCCAGCAGCCGGGGACAGGGGGATGTTTCACCCCTCCACTTT.

The V and J genes are TRBV18 and TRBJ2-7, with 7 bases identical to TRBD1. The CDR3 covers 15 residues. The germline CDR1 and CDR2 sequences are KGHSH and LQKENI. V gave up 6 bases and J gave up 4 bases; unmatched junction bases: 12. CDR3 amino acids: CASSQKPGQPYEQYF. The DNA of the CDR3 is TGTGCCAGCTCCCAAAAGCCGGGACAGCCGTACGAGCAGTACTTC.

The genes are TRBV6-5 and TRBJ1-6, with a weak D call TRBD1 (6 bases). The CDR3 contains 15 residues. Trimming stripped 5 bases from V and 14 bases from J, with 22 bases between. CDR1 MNHEY and CDR2 SVGAGI come from the germline V gene. As DNA, the CDR3 is TGTGCCAGCAGTCGCCGTACAGGGCCGGGGATCGCCCTCCACTTT. Residues: CASSRRTGPGIALHF.